The 22 T cell receptor beta chains listed next were all sequenced from one sample in a study of shared clonotypes between healthy human individuals. Sequenced by immunoSEQ multiplex PCR; TCRdb stores in-frame clones only, minus some. The table includes about 1 million clones, roughly 75% detected once. Sample: memory CD4+ T cells sorted from blood. Indicated subset: CD45RA-negative fraction. These receptors came from a man aged 18 to 30 in good health.

This clone was seen more than once but under ten times. V and J are TRBV5-4 and TRBJ2-1; 12 positions agree with TRBD2. V lost 1 base and J lost 4; bases outside the gene matches: 3. Germline-derived CDR1 and CDR2 are SGHNT and YYREEE (reference sequence). The CDR3 sequence is 16 residues long. CDR3 loop: CASSLRGTSGYNEQFF. The CDR3 nucleotides read TGTGCCAGCAGCTTGAGAGGGACTAGCGGGTACAATGAGCAGTTCTTC.

This chain's CDR3 is CASSLKPGQSSYEQYF. CDR3 bases: TGTGCCAGCAGCTTAAAGCCGGGACAGAGCTCCTACGAGCAGTACTTC. The V gene is TRBV5-5, the J gene TRBJ2-7, with 7 bases that match TRBD1. J lost 0 bases, V lost 2 bases, and 8 bases had no gene match. Germline V gene sequence: CDR1 SGHKS, CDR2 YYEKEE (reference sequence). The CDR3 has 16 residues.

The chain has TRBV2 and TRBJ2-7, with TRBD2 matching over 10 bases. Trimming at V came to 7 bases and at J to 5 bases, leaving 11 bases not matched to a gene. This CDR3 is 15 amino acids long. Germline loops: CDR1 SNHLY, CDR2 FYNNEI. CDR3 sequence: CASTKGTSDRNEQYF. The CDR3 bases are TGTGCCAGCACTAAAGGGACTAGCGATAGGAACGAGCAGTACTTC.

This clone was observed many times. Other DNA sequences from this sample encode an identical CDR3 as well. V usage is TRBV4-1 and J usage is TRBJ1-6, with 7 bases that match TRBD1. V lost 4 bases, J lost 5 bases, and 5 bases stayed unmatched. Germline V gene lookup returns CDR1 MGHRA and CDR2 YSYEKL. The CDR3 sequence is 15 residues long. The CDR3 DNA reads TGCGCCAGCAGCCGATCCGGGACAGATAATTCACCCCTCCACTTT. Translated: CASSRSGTDNSPLHF.

This chain connects TRBV28 to TRBJ1-2; 10 bases line up with TRBD1. The CDR3 runs 15 residues. J was trimmed by 2 bases and V by 3 bases; bases with no gene match: 3. Germline lookup yields CDR1 MDHEN and CDR2 SYDVKM. This CDR3 is CASSLTGGGNYGYTF. CDR3 DNA: TGTGCCAGCAGTTTGACAGGGGGCGGGAACTATGGCTACACCTTC.

This clone came up a few times. The V gene is TRBV4-3, the J gene TRBJ2-3; D is possibly TRBD2 (6 bases). Deletions cut 0 bases from V and 2 bases from J, with 9 bases between. Looked up from germline, CDR1 is LGHNA and CDR2 is YSLEER. The CDR3 runs to 15 residues. For the CDR3, the DNA is TGCGCCAGCAGCCAAGAAAGGAGGGCCACAGATACGCAGTATTTT. Its translation is CASSQERRATDTQYF.

The chain couples TRBV30 to TRBJ1-3; D is unresolved. This CDR3 comprises 14 residues. In germline, CDR1 is GTSNPN, CDR2 SVGIG (reference sequence). The V and J ends lost 1 base and 2 bases respectively, with 9 bases between them. In DNA, the CDR3 is TGTGCCTGGAGTGAGGCCGGGGCTGGAAACACCATATATTTT. This translates into CAWSEAGAGNTIYF.

The chain recombines TRBV12-5 with TRBJ2-2; D is unclear. The V gene's germline CDR1 is LGHNT and CDR2 FRNRAP. The CDR3 is made up of 13 amino acids. V dropped 7 bases and J dropped 8 bases, with 14 bases sitting between them. CDR3 DNA: TGTGCTAGTGCCCTCGAGCCTACTGGGGAGCTGTTTTTT. This sequence encodes CASALEPTGELFF.

The rearrangement joins TRBV11-2 to TRBJ2-2; weak D call: TRBD1 (7 bases). Germline V gene sequence: CDR1 SGHAT, CDR2 FQNNGV. CDR3 length: 15 amino acids. V was pared by 5 bases and J by 4 bases, with 14 bases between. CDR3 in DNA: TGTGCCAGCAGCCTTTTCCAGGGGGGCACCGGGGAGCTGTTTTTT. It yields the protein CASSLFQGGTGELFF.

The genes are TRBV7-2 and TRBJ1-2; 8 nucleotides align to TRBD1. Germline CDR1 is SGHTA and CDR2 is FQGNSA. Trimming at V came to 5 bases and at J to 1 base, leaving 9 bases not matched to a gene. This CDR3 comprises 16 residues. The CDR3: CASSAVRGPGNYGYTF. CDR3 sequence (DNA): TGTGCCAGCAGCGCGGTCAGGGGGCCTGGTAACTATGGCTACACCTTC.

This chain joins TRBV5-6 and TRBJ1-3, with D perhaps TRBD1 (5 bases). There are 15 residues in the CDR3. CDR1 is SGHDT and CDR2 is YYEEEE in the germline V gene. V lost 1 base and J 4 bases, leaving 12 bases between the germline ends. The CDR3 nucleotides are TGTGCCAGCAGCTTGTCCGGGGGAACAGGAAACACCATATATTTT. Amino acid sequence: CASSLSGGTGNTIYF.

This chain joins TRBV6-6 and TRBJ2-3; TRBD2 agrees at 7 bases. With 7 bases clipped from V and 4 bases from J, the junction kept 5 bases outside the gene matches. The CDR3 covers 13 residues. Per germline, CDR1 MNHNY and CDR2 SVGAGI (reference sequence). CDR3 sequence: CASNRLASDTQYF. DNA of the CDR3: TGTGCCAGCAACCGACTAGCTTCAGATACGCAGTATTTT.

V and J are TRBV2 and TRBJ2-3; D is ambiguous. CDR1 is SNHLY, CDR2 FYNNEI, per germline. CDR3 length: 16 residues. Trimming removed 2 bases from V and 3 bases from J, with 15 bases in between. In DNA, the CDR3 is TGTGCCAGCAGTGAATTGACCCGACTGGTTACAGATACGCAGTATTTT. Amino acids: CASSELTRLVTDTQYF.

The J gene is TRBJ2-6, the V gene TRBV4-3, with 8 bases identical to TRBD1. The V segment lost 4 bases and the J segment 4 bases; nucleotides outside the gene matches: 6. CDR1 is LGHNA, CDR2 YSLEER, per germline. This CDR3 has 16 residues. This CDR3 is CASSRNRGKGANVLTF. As DNA, the CDR3 is TGCGCCAGCAGCCGGAACAGGGGGAAGGGGGCCAACGTCCTGACTTTC.

The chain combines TRBV25-1 with TRBJ2-7; 9 bases fit TRBD2. Germline trimming cut 3 bases from V and 2 bases from J; bases unmatched to any gene: 2. The CDR3 spans 14 residues. Per the germline V gene, CDR1 is MGHDK and CDR2 is SYGVNS. The CDR3 sequence is CASSEAGGPYEQYF. The DNA of the CDR3 is TGTGCCAGCAGTGAGGCGGGAGGGCCCTACGAGCAGTACTTC.

The chain employs TRBV2 and TRBJ2-7; D remains unclear. This CDR3 contains 13 residues. Germline CDR1 reads SNHLY; CDR2 reads FYNNEI. V dropped 5 bases and J dropped 0 bases, with 8 bases sitting between them. The CDR3 loop is CASSLIGSYEQYF. The CDR3, as DNA: TGTGCCAGCAGTTTGATAGGCTCCTACGAGCAGTACTTC.

This clone showed up just a few times. The rearrangement links TRBV5-1 to TRBJ2-1; 14 bases match TRBD2. Trimming took 4 bases from V and 5 from J; bases not matched to a gene: 5. This CDR3 contains 16 residues. Germline V gene data show CDR1 as SGHRS and CDR2 as YFSETQ. The CDR3 DNA reads as TGCGCCAGCAGCGCGAGGGGACTAGCGGGGGACAATGAGCAGTTCTTC. Translation gives CASSARGLAGDNEQFF. Together with reference TRBV5-1 and TRBJ2-1, the CDR3 gives the full variable domain: KAGVTQTPRYLIKTRGQQVTLSCSPISGHRSVSWYQQTPGQGLQFLFEYFSETQRNKGNFPGRFSGRQFSNSRSEMNVSTLELGDSALYLCASSARGLAGDNEQFFGPGTRLTVL.

This chain links TRBV25-1 with TRBJ2-3; maybe TRBD1 (5 bases). CDR3 length equals 15 residues. The ends were cut back, 4 bases at V and 0 bases at J, with 11 bases in the middle. CDR1 is MGHDK, CDR2 SYGVNS, per germline. CDR3 amino acids: CASSGTRTSTDTQYF. The CDR3, as DNA: TGTGCCAGCAGTGGGACACGGACCAGCACAGATACGCAGTATTTT. The entire variable domain, with the rest obtained from reference TRBV25-1 and TRBJ2-3, is as follows: EADIYQTPRYLVIGTGKKITLECSQTMGHDKMYWYQQDPGMELHLIHYSYGVNSTEKGDLSSESTVSRIRTEHFPLTLESARPSHTSQYLCASSGTRTSTDTQYFGPGTRLTVL.

Comments on this clone: Other DNA sequences in this specimen translate into the identical CDR3. This rearrangement joins TRBV6-1 to TRBJ1-5, with D possibly matching TRBD1 (5 bases). The CDR3 runs to 16 residues. The germline V gene encodes CDR1 MNHNS and CDR2 SASEGT. Deletions cut 2 bases from V and 0 bases from J, with 11 bases between. The CDR3 protein is CASSERGGDSNQPQHF. CDR3 nucleotide sequence: TGTGCCAGCAGTGAACGTGGAGGGGATAGCAATCAGCCCCAGCATTTT.

The table lists this clone with a count of one. V is TRBV27 and J is TRBJ2-5; TRBD2 matches 9 bases. Germline CDR1 is MNHEY and CDR2 is SMNVEV (reference sequence). J lost 5 bases, V lost 5 bases, and 9 bases had no gene match. The CDR3 has 15 residues. CDR3 amino acids: CASSGLAGVWETQYF. For the CDR3, the DNA is TGTGCCAGCAGTGGTTTAGCGGGGGTTTGGGAGACCCAGTACTTC.

This clone was seen only once. The rearrangement links TRBV14 to TRBJ2-5; D remains ambiguous. The CDR3 is 12 amino acids. With 1 base removed from V and 7 bases from J, the gap between germline ends came to 7 bases. The germline V gene encodes CDR1 SGHDN and CDR2 FVKESK. The CDR3 DNA reads as TGTGCCAGCAGCCAAGTTAGTGGGACCCAGTACTTC. It is translated as CASSQVSGTQYF.

The chain carries TRBV11-2 and TRBJ1-2, with 8 bases fitting TRBD1. With V trimmed by 3 bases and J by 8 bases, 5 bases remained unmatched. The germline gives CDR1 SGHAT, CDR2 FQNNGV. The CDR3 covers 13 residues. The CDR3 is CASSFSRDRGYTF. In nucleotides, the CDR3 is TGTGCCAGCAGCTTCTCAAGGGACAGGGGCTACACCTTC.